This T cell receptor (beta chain) was captured in a study of blood T cell repertoires in COVID-19. Study in general: PBMCs, B-cell-depleted T cells, or T cells were the source of the cDNA or gDNA that made up the material.

In the original workflow: Amplified reference gene primers provided the basis for estimating nucleated cell counts. Sequencing was performed with immunoSEQ multiplex PCR; in TCRdb, only in-frame clones are kept and a portion is missing. D and trimming were read from the DNA, whereas the V and J calls and clone size are those reported in that table. The sample carries about 130,000 clones, about 81% recorded once. This clone was seen once. The source material was peripheral blood. This receptor was identified in a woman in her 50s with acute or convalescent COVID-19.

CDR3 in DNA: TGTGCCAGCAGCAAAACAGGATTCTCTGAAGCTTTCTTT. It is translated as CASSKTGFSEAFF. This chain uses TRBV5-8 with TRBJ1-1; possibly TRBD1 for D (5 bases). Trimming cost V 4 bases and J 6 bases, with 13 bases left between them. The CDR3 covers 13 residues. Germline values: CDR1 SGHTS, CDR2 YDEGEE.